This record looks at one T cell receptor (beta chain) sequence and its context. Its antigen remains unidentified. The sample belongs to a study of shared clonotypes between healthy human individuals. Regarding the study as a whole: In the sorted subsets, rarefaction showed sequencing was incomplete despite large depth.

The table came from immunoSEQ multiplex PCR; TCRdb's copy has only in-frame clones and leaves some out. The table has about 1 million clones, 75% to 80% seen once. Germline CDR1 is WSHSY and CDR2 is SAAADI. The CDR3 loop spans 18 amino acids. The ends lost 7 bases at V and 0 bases at J; junction bases unmatched: 15. The sample consisted of memory CD4+ T cells from PBMCs. Subset meaning: CD45RA-negative fraction. This clonotype was obtained from a man younger than 35 in good health. Some clones in this sample may be carry-over from other donors' samples. The rearrangement joins TRBV10-2 to TRBJ2-1; 7 bases line up with TRBD2. CDR3 sequence (DNA): TGCGCCAGCACCTCCCTGCGGGAGAAGGGGAGCTCCTACAATGAGCAGTTCTTC. The encoded protein is CASTSLREKGSSYNEQFF.